A selection of T cell receptor beta chains follows, all from one sample in a study of T cell responses to AZD1222 COVID-19 vaccine. Libraries were prepared by immunoSEQ multiplex PCR; TCRdb keeps only in-frame clonotypes and omits some of them. The sample includes 150,000 to 200,000 clones, 85% to 95% of them seen just once. This specimen was peripheral blood, taken on day 0 of AZD1222 vaccination. The receptors come from an adult in good health. Each CDR3 is given with its conserved first and last residue. Each record gives: J gene, D gene, V gene, clone size, CDR3 protein, CDR3 DNA. D genes are given only for firm matches. The size of a clone is reported for some rows only, either as once, few or many, or as a class for expanded clones.

>TRBJ1-4|.|TRBV28|.
CASSRTVEGNEKLFF
TGTGCCAGCAGCCGGACAGTTGAAGGCAATGAAAAACTGTTTTTT
>TRBJ1-2|.|TRBV5-1|many
CASSLVRLGGYTF
TGCGCCAGCAGCTTGGTCCGGTTGGGAGGCTACACCTTC
>TRBJ2-2|.|TRBV5-1|.
CASNLNTGELFF
TGCGCCAGCAACCTAAACACCGGGGAGCTGTTTTTT
>TRBJ1-5|.|TRBV7-8|.
CASSPSGDQPQHF
TGTGCCAGCAGCCCCTCAGGGGATCAGCCCCAGCATTTT
>TRBJ2-1|TRBD2|TRBV5-4|once
CASSGKTSGMNEEQFF
TGTGCCAGCAGCGGAAAGACTAGCGGGATGAATGAGGAGCAGTTCTTC
>TRBJ1-2|.|TRBV27|.
CASSPLPDRGLNYGYTF
TGTGCCAGCAGTCCCCTCCCCGACAGAGGGCTTAACTATGGCTACACCTTC
>TRBJ1-5|TRBD1|TRBV7-2|.
CASSLATRNPGTGRNQPQHF
TGTGCCAGCAGCTTAGCCACTCGAAATCCCGGGACAGGACGCAATCAGCCCCAGCATTTT
>TRBJ1-5|.|TRBV29-1|few
CSVAGAGDQPQHF
TGCAGCGTTGCAGGGGCGGGAGATCAGCCCCAGCATTTT
>TRBJ1-6|.|TRBV2|.
CASTGQSSYNSPLHF
TGTGCCAGCACCGGACAGAGCTCCTATAATTCACCCCTCCACTTT
>TRBJ1-5|.|TRBV5-6|.
CASSLGSANQPQHF
TGTGCCAGCAGCTTGGGGTCGGCTAATCAGCCCCAGCATTTT
>TRBJ2-7|TRBD2|TRBV7-8|.
CASSPSGSIEYF
TGTGCCAGCAGCCCTAGCGGGAGCATCGAGTACTTC
>TRBJ2-5|.|TRBV27|.
CASSLNGRETQYF
TGTGCCAGCAGTTTAAATGGTAGAGAGACCCAGTACTTC
>TRBJ1-2|.|TRBV19|.
CASRSFSRGYTF
TGTGCCAGTAGGAGTTTTTCTCGTGGCTACACCTTC
>TRBJ2-1|.|TRBV2|once
CASSGPSAGGNEQFF
TGTGCCAGCAGTGGTCCTAGCGCAGGAGGGAATGAGCAGTTCTTC
>TRBJ1-5|.|TRBV7-8|few
CASSFGASNQPQHF
TGTGCCAGCAGCTTCGGGGCGAGCAATCAGCCCCAGCATTTT
>TRBJ1-3|.|TRBV5-5|.
CASSRGPSGNTIYF
TGTGCCAGCAGCCGGGGCCCCTCTGGAAACACCATATATTTT
>TRBJ2-1|.|TRBV10-3|.
CAIADGASGEQFF
TGTGCCATCGCCGATGGAGCGTCGGGTGAGCAGTTCTTC
>TRBJ1-2|.|TRBV12-3/TRBV12-4|.
CASSPGTAYGYTF
TGTGCCAGCAGCCCCGGGACTGCCTATGGCTACACCTTC
>TRBJ2-3|.|TRBV7-8|.
CASSIFSGYTDTQYF
TGTGCCAGCAGCATATTTAGCGGCTACACAGATACGCAGTATTTT
>TRBJ2-5|.|TRBV18|.
CASSLGTRRVETQYF
TGTGCCAGCTCTCTGGGGACTCGGAGAGTAGAGACCCAGTACTTC
>TRBJ2-7|.|TRBV18|.
CASSRSQGGFHEQYF
TGTGCCAGCTCTCGATCGCAGGGGGGTTTTCACGAGCAGTACTTC
>TRBJ1-6|.|TRBV19|.
CASSIGPRNINSPLHF
TGTGCCAGTAGTATTGGTCCAAGAAACATTAATTCACCCCTCCACTTT